This T cell receptor beta chain comes out of a study of T cells expressing NK-cell markers. Looking at the study overall: Of eight sequenced donors, seven were HCMV-seropositive and one HCMV-seronegative.

In the case of this clonotype: No antigen is known for it.

Broader study findings: For a few donors, these clonotypes were likewise the leading ones in the CD3+CD56-NKG2C+ fraction.

UMI-tagged 5'RACE template switching yielded the TCR beta cDNA. Following a re-call of the 5' RACE reads, TCRdb has one entry per CDR3 protein and lacks DNA. The data show roughly 420,000 distinct CDR3 sequences, and the top ten clones hold 6% to 9.5%. Per the germline V gene, CDR1 is SQVTM and CDR2 is ANQGSEA. The CDR3 consists of 13 residues. Sequenced input: blood T cells: a sorted CD56 or NKG2C T cell subset, CD4+ or CD8+ T cells, or bulk PBMC T cells (not recorded which). The chain recombines TRBV29-1 with TRBJ2-3; absent DNA, TCRdb's TRBD2 call cannot be checked. This clonotype originated in a woman aged 18-69 years in good health. CDR3 sequence reads: CSVNRREGGTQYF.